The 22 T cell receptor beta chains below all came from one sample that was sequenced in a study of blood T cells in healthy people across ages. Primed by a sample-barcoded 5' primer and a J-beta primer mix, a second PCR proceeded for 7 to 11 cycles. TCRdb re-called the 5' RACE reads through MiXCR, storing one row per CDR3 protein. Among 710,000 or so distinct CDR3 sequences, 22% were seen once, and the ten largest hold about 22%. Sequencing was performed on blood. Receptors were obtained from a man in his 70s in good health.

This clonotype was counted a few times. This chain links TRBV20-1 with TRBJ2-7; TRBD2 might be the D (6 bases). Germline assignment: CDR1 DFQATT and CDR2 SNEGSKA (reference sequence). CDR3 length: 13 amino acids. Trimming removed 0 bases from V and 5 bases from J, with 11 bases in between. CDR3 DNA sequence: TGCAGTGCTAGAGATGGAGGGCCTAACGAGCAGTACTTC. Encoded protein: CSARDGGPNEQYF.

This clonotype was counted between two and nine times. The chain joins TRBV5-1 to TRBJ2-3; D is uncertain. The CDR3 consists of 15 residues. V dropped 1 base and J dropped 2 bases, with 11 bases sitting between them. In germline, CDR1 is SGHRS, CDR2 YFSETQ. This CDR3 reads CASSLPTEYTDTQYF. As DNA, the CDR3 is TGCGCCAGCAGCTTGCCAACAGAATACACAGATACGCAGTATTTT.

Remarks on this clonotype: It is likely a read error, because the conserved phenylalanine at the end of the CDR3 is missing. This chain's CDR3 is CATSRDKALWSGNTIYL. The CDR3 region has the DNA TGTGCCACCAGCAGAGATAAGGCGTTGTGGTCTGGAAACACCATATATTTG. The V and J genes are TRBV15 and TRBJ1-3, with D unresolved. V was shortened by 0 bases and J by 1 base, with 13 bases between the two germline ends. The length of the CDR3 is 17 residues. CDR1 and CDR2 from the germline V gene are LNHNV and YYDKDF (reference sequence).

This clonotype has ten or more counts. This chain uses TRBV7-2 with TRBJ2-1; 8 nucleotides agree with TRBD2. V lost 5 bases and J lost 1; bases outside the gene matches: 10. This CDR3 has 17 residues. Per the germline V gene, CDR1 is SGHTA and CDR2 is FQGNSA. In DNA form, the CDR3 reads TGTGCCAGCAGCATGATTTTACTAGCGGATTCCTACAATGAGCAGTTCTTC. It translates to CASSMILLADSYNEQFF.

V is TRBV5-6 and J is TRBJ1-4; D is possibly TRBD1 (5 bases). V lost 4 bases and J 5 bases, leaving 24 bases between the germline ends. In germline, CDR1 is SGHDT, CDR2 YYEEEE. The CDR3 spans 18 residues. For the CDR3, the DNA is TGTGCCAGCAGCGCGCTTGTCGGGGGAGGCGCCCCCAATGAAAAACTGTTTTTT. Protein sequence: CASSALVGGGAPNEKLFF.

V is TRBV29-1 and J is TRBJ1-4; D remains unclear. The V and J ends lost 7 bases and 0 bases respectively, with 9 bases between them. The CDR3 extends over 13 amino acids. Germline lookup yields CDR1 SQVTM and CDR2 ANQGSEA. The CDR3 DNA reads TGCAGCGGTTACGGTGCAACTAATGAAAAACTGTTTTTT. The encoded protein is CSGYGATNEKLFF.

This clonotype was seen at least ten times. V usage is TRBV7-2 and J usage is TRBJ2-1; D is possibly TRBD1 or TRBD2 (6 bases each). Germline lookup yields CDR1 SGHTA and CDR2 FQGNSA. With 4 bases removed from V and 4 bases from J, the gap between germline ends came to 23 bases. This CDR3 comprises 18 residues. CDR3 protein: CASSSGGGRGGRYNEQFF. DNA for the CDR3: TGTGCCAGCAGCTCTGGAGGGGGACGTGGAGGAAGGTACAATGAGCAGTTCTTC.

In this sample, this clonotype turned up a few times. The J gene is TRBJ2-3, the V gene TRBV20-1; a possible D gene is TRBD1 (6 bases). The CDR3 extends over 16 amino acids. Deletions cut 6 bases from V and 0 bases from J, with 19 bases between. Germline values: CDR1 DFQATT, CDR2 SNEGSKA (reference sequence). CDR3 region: CSASLPGGGSTDTQYF. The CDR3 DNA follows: TGCAGTGCGAGCCTCCCTGGGGGCGGCAGCACAGATACGCAGTATTTT.

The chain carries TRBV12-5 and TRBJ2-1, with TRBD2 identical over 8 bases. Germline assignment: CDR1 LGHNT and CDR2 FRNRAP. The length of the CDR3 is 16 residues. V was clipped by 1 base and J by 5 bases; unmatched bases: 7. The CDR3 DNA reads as TGTGCTAGTGGTTTGGACCCGGGGACTAGACACAATGAGCAGTTCTTC. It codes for CASGLDPGTRHNEQFF. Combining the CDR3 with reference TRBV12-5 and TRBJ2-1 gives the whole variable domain DARVTQTPRHKVTEMGQEVTMRCQPILGHNTVFWYRQTMMQGLELLAYFRNRAPLDDSGMPKDRFSAEMPDATLATLKIQPSEPRDSAVYFCASGLDPGTRHNEQFFGPGTRLTVL.

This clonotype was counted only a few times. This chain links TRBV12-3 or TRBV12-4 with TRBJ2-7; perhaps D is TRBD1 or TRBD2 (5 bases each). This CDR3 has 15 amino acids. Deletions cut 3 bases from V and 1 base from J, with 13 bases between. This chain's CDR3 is CASSLWDGGSYEQYF. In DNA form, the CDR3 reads TGTGCCAGCAGTTTGTGGGACGGTGGATCCTACGAGCAGTACTTC.

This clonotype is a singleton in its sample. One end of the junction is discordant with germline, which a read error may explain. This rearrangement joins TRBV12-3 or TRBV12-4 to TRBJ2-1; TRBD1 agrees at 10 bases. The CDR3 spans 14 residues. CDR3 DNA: TGTGCCAGCAGTTTGTCGACAGGGGGCTCTAAGTTGGACTTC. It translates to CASSLSTGGSKLDF.

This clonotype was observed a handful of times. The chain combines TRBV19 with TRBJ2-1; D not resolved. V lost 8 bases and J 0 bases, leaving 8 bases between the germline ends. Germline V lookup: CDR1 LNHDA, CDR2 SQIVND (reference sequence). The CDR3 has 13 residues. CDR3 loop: CASGSASYNEQFF. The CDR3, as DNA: TGTGCCAGTGGGTCGGCCTCCTACAATGAGCAGTTCTTC.

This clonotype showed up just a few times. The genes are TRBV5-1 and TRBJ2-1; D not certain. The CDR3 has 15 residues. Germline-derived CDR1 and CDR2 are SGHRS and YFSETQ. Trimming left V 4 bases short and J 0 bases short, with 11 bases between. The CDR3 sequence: CASSDSGSSYNEQFF. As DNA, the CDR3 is TGCGCCAGCAGCGACTCGGGTAGCTCCTACAATGAGCAGTTCTTC.

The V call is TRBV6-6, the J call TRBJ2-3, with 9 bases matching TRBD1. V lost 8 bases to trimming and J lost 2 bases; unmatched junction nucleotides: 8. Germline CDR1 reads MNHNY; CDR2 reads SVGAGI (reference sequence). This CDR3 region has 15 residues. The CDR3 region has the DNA TGTGCCAGCCCCGATGGGACAGGGATCACAGATACGCAGTATTTT. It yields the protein CASPDGTGITDTQYF.

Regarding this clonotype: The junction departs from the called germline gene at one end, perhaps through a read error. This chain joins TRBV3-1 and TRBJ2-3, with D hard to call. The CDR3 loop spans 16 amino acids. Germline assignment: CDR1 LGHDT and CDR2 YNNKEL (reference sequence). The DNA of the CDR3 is TGTGCCAGCAGTCAAGATATGGGTCAGATCACAGATACGCAGTATTTT. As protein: CASSQDMGQITDTQYF.

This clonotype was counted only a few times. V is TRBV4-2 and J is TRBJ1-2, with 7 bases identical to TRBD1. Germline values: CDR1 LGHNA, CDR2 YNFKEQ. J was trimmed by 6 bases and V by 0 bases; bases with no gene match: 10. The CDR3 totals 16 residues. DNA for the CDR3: TGTGCCAGCAGCCAAGAAGCGCACAGGGGAACCAATGGCTACACCTTC. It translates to CASSQEAHRGTNGYTF.

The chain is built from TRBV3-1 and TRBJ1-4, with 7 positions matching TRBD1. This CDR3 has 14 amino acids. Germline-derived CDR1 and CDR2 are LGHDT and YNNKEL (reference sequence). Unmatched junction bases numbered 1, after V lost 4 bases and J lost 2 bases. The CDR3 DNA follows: TGTGCCAGCAGCCGGGGACAGACTAATGAAAAACTGTTTTTT. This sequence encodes CASSRGQTNEKLFF. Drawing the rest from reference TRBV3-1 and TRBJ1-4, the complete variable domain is DTAVSQTPKYLVTQMGNDKSIKCEQNLGHDTMYWYKQDSKKFLKIMFSYNNKELIINETVPNRFSPKSPDKAHLNLHINSLELGDSAVYFCASSRGQTNEKLFFGSGTQLSVL.

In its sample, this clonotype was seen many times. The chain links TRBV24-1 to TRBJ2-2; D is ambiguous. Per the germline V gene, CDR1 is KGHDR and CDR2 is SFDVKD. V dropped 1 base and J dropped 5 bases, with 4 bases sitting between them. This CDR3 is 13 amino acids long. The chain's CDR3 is CATSDFVTGELFF. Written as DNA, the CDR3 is TGTGCCACCAGTGATTTCGTTACCGGGGAGCTGTTTTTT.

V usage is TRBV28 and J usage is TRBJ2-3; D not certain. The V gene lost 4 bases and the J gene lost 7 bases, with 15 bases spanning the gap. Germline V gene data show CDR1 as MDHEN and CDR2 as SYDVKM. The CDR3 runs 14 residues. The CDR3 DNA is TGTGCCAGCAGTTCTCCTAATACCCAACATACGCAGTATTTT. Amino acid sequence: CASSSPNTQHTQYF. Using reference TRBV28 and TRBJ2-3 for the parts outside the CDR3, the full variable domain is DVKVTQSSRYLVKRTGEKVFLECVQDMDHENMFWYRQDPGLGLRLIYFSYDVKMKEKGDIPEGYSVSREKKERFSLILESASTNQTSMYLCASSSPNTQHTQYFGPGTRLTVL.

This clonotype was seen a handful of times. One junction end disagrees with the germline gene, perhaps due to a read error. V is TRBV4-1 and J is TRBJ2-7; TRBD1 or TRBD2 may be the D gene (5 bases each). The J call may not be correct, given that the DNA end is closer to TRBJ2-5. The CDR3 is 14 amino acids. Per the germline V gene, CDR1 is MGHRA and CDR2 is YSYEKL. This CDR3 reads CAGSQTGTQETQYF. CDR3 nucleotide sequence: TGCGCCGGCAGTCAAACGGGGACCCAAGAGACCCAGTACTTC.

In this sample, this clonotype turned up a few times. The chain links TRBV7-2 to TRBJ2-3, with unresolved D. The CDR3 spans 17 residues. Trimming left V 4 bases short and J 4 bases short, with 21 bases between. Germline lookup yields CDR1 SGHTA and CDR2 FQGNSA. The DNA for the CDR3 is TGTGCCAGCAGCTCACCACAAGGCCCCCAGGAAGCAGATACGCAGTATTTT. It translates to CASSSPQGPQEADTQYF. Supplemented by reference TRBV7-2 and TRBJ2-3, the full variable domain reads GAGVSQSPSNKVTEKGKDVELRCDPISGHTALYWYRQSLGQGLEFLIYFQGNSAPDKSGLPSDRFSAERTGGSVSTLTIQRTQQEDSAVYLCASSSPQGPQEADTQYFGPGTRLTVL.

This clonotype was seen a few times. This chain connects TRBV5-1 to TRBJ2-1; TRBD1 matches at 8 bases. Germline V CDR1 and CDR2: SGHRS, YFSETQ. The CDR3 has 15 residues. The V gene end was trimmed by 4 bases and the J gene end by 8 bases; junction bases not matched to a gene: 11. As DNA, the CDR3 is TGCGCCAGCAGCACCAAAGGACAGGGTCCGGATGAGCAGTTCTTC. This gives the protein CASSTKGQGPDEQFF.